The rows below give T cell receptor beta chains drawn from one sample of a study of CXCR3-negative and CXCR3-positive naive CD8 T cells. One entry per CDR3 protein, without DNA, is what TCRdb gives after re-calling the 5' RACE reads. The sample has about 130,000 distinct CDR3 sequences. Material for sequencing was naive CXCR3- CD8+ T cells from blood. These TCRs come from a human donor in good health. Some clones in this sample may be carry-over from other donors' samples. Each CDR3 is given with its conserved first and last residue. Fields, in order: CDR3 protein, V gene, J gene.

cdr3_aa: CASSQATSGANVLTF
v_call: TRBV4-3
j_call: TRBJ2-6

cdr3_aa: CASSEAGGIDEQFF
v_call: TRBV2
j_call: TRBJ2-1

cdr3_aa: CASSLSPGRIDNEQFF
v_call: TRBV7-3
j_call: TRBJ2-1

cdr3_aa: CSASTGGVSGANVLTF
v_call: TRBV20-1
j_call: TRBJ2-6

cdr3_aa: CASSLAYDREAFF
v_call: TRBV5-1
j_call: TRBJ1-1

cdr3_aa: CASSQGVTHFEQYF
v_call: TRBV14
j_call: TRBJ2-7

cdr3_aa: CASSLSLAGVGTQYF
v_call: TRBV13
j_call: TRBJ2-5

cdr3_aa: CASSSDRNTGELFF
v_call: TRBV7-3
j_call: TRBJ2-2

cdr3_aa: CASSQVHRGYEQYF
v_call: TRBV4-1
j_call: TRBJ2-7

cdr3_aa: CASSENGRAKETQYF
v_call: TRBV2
j_call: TRBJ2-5

cdr3_aa: CASSIAGTGINYGYTF
v_call: TRBV19
j_call: TRBJ1-2

cdr3_aa: CASSMGTTYEQYF
v_call: TRBV7-6
j_call: TRBJ2-7

cdr3_aa: CASSSGQDSYEQYF
v_call: TRBV13
j_call: TRBJ2-7

cdr3_aa: CASSLGLARGLGETQYF
v_call: TRBV7-2
j_call: TRBJ2-5

cdr3_aa: CASRDQRRSAYEQYF
v_call: TRBV28
j_call: TRBJ2-7

cdr3_aa: CASSLTPLGQDRGQFF
v_call: TRBV13
j_call: TRBJ2-1

cdr3_aa: CSVVGGGINYGYTF
v_call: TRBV29-1
j_call: TRBJ1-2

cdr3_aa: CSARDYRQGQNTEAFF
v_call: TRBV20-1
j_call: TRBJ1-1

cdr3_aa: CASSPRTAYEQYF
v_call: TRBV7-2
j_call: TRBJ2-7

cdr3_aa: CASSQDSRLAGPNEQFF
v_call: TRBV4-3
j_call: TRBJ2-1

cdr3_aa: CASTEDRGYEQYF
v_call: TRBV28
j_call: TRBJ2-7

cdr3_aa: CASSYTGIPETQYF
v_call: TRBV6-5
j_call: TRBJ2-5

cdr3_aa: CSARAGAPSTDTQYF
v_call: TRBV20-1
j_call: TRBJ2-3

cdr3_aa: CASSHLLPRDSASEQYF
v_call: TRBV3-1
j_call: TRBJ2-7

cdr3_aa: CASSNTGTGLDTQYF
v_call: TRBV7-3
j_call: TRBJ2-3